This TCR beta chain was captured in a study of cytomegalovirus exposure and HLA in healthy donors. Study in general: Roughly 77 million unique TCRs from HLA-typed donors made up an early data release. Study-wide results and limits: Researchers reported in a later analysis that a missense DCLRE1C variant was tied to TCR beta V- and J-gene trimming. Sequencing had likely introduced a cluster of highly shared sequence variants as an artifact.

The PCR used 60 Vbeta and 13 Jbeta primers. Authors' processing steps: Unique TCR beta chains totaled some 81 million in a later count, with some 10 million of them shared. Assay: immunoSEQ multiplex PCR; the TCRdb copy retains only in-frame clones and omits some. For V, J and clone size, that table is used; D and trimming come from the DNA. The table records around 120,000 clones, around 70% of them present only once. Germline V gives CDR1 MGHRA, CDR2 YSYEKL. CDR3 length: 13 amino acids. The junction had 4 bases not matched to a gene; V was cut back by 4 bases and J by 7 bases. About this clone itself: The antigen is unknown.

The receptor was derived from a woman aged 55-69 years in good health and CMV-seropositive. The V gene is TRBV4-1, the J gene TRBJ1-5, with 7 bases fitting TRBD1. The specimen sequenced was PBMCs. The CDR3 DNA is TGCGCCAGCAGCCCTATACAGGGGCAGCCCCAGCATTTT. Translated, it gives CASSPIQGQPQHF.